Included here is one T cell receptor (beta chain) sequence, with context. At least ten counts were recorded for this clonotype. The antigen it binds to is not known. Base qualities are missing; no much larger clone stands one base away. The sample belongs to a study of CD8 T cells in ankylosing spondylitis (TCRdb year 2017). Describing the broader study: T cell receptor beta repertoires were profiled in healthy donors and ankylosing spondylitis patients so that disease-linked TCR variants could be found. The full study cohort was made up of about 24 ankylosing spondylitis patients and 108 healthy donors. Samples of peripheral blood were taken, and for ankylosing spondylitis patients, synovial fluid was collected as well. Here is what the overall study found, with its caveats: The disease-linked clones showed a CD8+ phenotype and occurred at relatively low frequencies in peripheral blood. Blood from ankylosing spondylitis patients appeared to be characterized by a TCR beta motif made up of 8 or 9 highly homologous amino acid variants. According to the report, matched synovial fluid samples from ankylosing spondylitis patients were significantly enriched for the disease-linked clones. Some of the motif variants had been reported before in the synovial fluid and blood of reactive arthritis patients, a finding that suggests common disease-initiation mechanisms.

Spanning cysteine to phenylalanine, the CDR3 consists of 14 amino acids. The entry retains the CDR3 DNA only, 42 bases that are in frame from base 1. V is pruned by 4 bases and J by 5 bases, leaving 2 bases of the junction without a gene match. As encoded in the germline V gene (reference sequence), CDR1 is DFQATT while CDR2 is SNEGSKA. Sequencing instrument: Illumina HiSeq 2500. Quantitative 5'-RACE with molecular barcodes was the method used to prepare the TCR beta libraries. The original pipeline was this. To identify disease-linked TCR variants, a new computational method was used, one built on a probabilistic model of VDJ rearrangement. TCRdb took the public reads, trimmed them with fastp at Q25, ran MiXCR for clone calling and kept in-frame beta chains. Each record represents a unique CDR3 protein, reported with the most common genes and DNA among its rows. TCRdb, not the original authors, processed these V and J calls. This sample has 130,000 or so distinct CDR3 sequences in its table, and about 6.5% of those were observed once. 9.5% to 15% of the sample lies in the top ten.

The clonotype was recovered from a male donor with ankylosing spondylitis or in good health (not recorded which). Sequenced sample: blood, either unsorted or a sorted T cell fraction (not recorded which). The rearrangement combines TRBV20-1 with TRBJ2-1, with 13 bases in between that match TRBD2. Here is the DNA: TGCAGTGCTACCGGACTAGCGGGAGACAATGAGCAGTTCTTC. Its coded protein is CSATGLAGDNEQFF.